These 29 T cell receptor beta chains share one sample of origin, sequenced in a study of a mutant IDH1 vaccine in newly diagnosed glioma (dated by TCRdb to the early 2020s). Receptor amplification or capture employed the immunoSEQ multiplex PCR assay. Not all clones reach the TCRdb copy of this immuneACCESS table, which keeps in-frame sequences only. Checked studies attribute under half of the gap to unresolved V genes and leave the rest unexplained. The sample table records about 77,000 clones; about 85% of these occur just once. The ten most abundant clones make up 0.77% of the sample. The meaning of the sample's time point label: week 23, last vaccination. A 20-mer mutant IDH1 peptide at 300 micrograms in Montanide made up each vaccine dose, which was injected subcutaneously together with topical imiquimod. For these TCRs, the target antigens are not known. The sequences come from PBMCs, collected from a glioma patient whose treatment included an IDH1 peptide vaccine. The receptors stem from a woman aged 45 to 65 with glioma.

The chain carries TRBV27 and TRBJ2-2; no firm D call. The germline V and J ends were trimmed by 0 bases and 0 bases, with 8 bases remaining between them. This CDR3 contains 16 residues. Germline V lookup: CDR1 MNHEY, CDR2 SMNVEV (reference sequence). The CDR3 sequence: CASSLSVNANTGELFF. As DNA, the CDR3 is TGTGCCAGCAGTTTATCGGTCAACGCGAACACCGGGGAGCTGTTTTTT.

The gene calls are TRBV6-6 and TRBJ1-1, with 10 positions matching TRBD1. The length of the CDR3 is 13 residues. Trimming removed 6 bases from V and 5 bases from J; junction bases left unmatched: 3. CDR1 is MNHNY, CDR2 SVGAGI, per germline (reference sequence). CDR3: CASRGQGGTEAFF. Here the CDR3 DNA reads TGTGCCAGCAGAGGACAGGGGGGGACTGAAGCTTTCTTT.

The chain recombines TRBV19 with TRBJ2-7; D may be TRBD2 (6 bases). Germline V gene lookup returns CDR1 LNHDA and CDR2 SQIVND (reference sequence). V shed 6 bases and J shed 1 base, with 13 bases lying between them. CDR3 size: 14 residues. The CDR3 DNA follows: TGTGCCAGTAGCATACCGGGGACTTCCTACGAGCAGTACTTC. Its protein product is CASSIPGTSYEQYF.

The chain links TRBV11-2 to TRBJ2-7, with D unclear. CDR1 is SGHAT, CDR2 FQNNGV, per germline. The ends were cut back, 1 base at V and 2 bases at J, with 6 bases in the middle. This CDR3 has 13 residues. DNA of the CDR3: TGTGCCAGCAGCTTAGGGTTAGCCTACGAGCAGTACTTC. Translated: CASSLGLAYEQYF.

The chain combines TRBV28 with TRBJ1-1, with D uncertain. The CDR3 runs 11 residues. Per germline, CDR1 MDHEN and CDR2 SYDVKM. Trimming took 3 bases from V and 4 from J, leaving 3 bases between them. The chain's CDR3 is CASSFVTEAFF. The CDR3 coding sequence is TGTGCCAGCAGTTTTGTCACTGAAGCTTTCTTT.

The chain is built from TRBV15 and TRBJ1-2, with D tentatively TRBD1 (5 bases). Trimming cost V 0 bases and J 4 bases, with 12 bases left between them. Germline assignment: CDR1 LNHNV and CDR2 YYDKDF (reference sequence). CDR3 size: 15 residues. In nucleotides, the CDR3 is TGTGCCACCAGCAGAGACCTCGACAGCCCCTATGGCTACACCTTC. Its protein is CATSRDLDSPYGYTF. Using reference TRBV15 and TRBJ1-2 for the parts outside the CDR3, the full variable domain is DAMVIQNPRYQVTQFGKPVTLSCSQTLNHNVMYWYQQKSSQAPKLLFHYYDKDFNNEADTPDNFQSRRPNTSFCFLDIRSPGLGDTAMYLCATSRDLDSPYGYTFGSGTRLTVV.

The chain employs TRBV10-1 and TRBJ2-1; no clear D gene. CDR1 is WNHNN, CDR2 SYGVQD, per germline (reference sequence). The CDR3 is 13 amino acids. V lost 2 bases to trimming and J lost 7 bases, with 9 bases between them. The CDR3 sequence: CASSEPYGNEQFF. The CDR3 region has the DNA TGCGCCAGCAGTGAGCCCTATGGGAATGAGCAGTTCTTC.

The table lists this clone with a count of one. The rearrangement joins TRBV10-1 to TRBJ2-2; D call uncertain. Germline CDR1 reads WNHNN; CDR2 reads SYGVQD (reference sequence). The V end was cut by 5 bases, the J end by 6 bases, with 10 bases between. This CDR3 spans 13 amino acids. The CDR3 loop reads CASSPQIAGELFF. The CDR3 DNA reads TGCGCCAGCAGTCCACAGATCGCCGGGGAGCTGTTTTTT.

This chain connects TRBV25-1 to TRBJ2-7; possible D gene TRBD2, 6 bases. There are 12 residues in the CDR3. The ends were cut back, 7 bases at V and 3 bases at J, with 10 bases in the middle. In germline, CDR1 is MGHDK, CDR2 SYGVNS. CDR3 DNA: TGTGCCAGCACTGCGGGGAACTACGAGCAGTACTTC. It codes for CASTAGNYEQYF.

The V and J genes are TRBV10-2 and TRBJ1-1, with 11 nucleotides matching TRBD1. The CDR3 has 13 amino acids. The germline gives CDR1 WSHSY, CDR2 SAAADI. V shed 3 bases and J 11 bases; nucleotides not matched to a gene: 5. The CDR3 nucleotides read TGCGCCAGCAGTGACGCGGACAGGGGGCACGCTTTCTTT. Its protein product is CASSDADRGHAFF.

V and J are TRBV2 and TRBJ2-1; the D is unclear. The CDR3 covers 10 residues. Germline CDR1 SNHLY, CDR2 FYNNEI. V was trimmed by 9 bases and J by 7 bases, leaving 7 bases between them. The CDR3 protein is CASPPNEQFF. CDR3 DNA sequence: TGTGCCAGTCCTCCTAATGAGCAGTTCTTC.

V is TRBV2 and J is TRBJ2-3, with unresolved D. Trimming took 0 bases from V and 0 from J, leaving 7 bases between them. The germline CDR1 and CDR2 sequences are SNHLY and FYNNEI. The CDR3 sequence is 15 residues long. The CDR3 protein is CASSEAGYSTDTQYF. CDR3 DNA sequence: TGTGCCAGCAGTGAAGCGGGATATAGCACAGATACGCAGTATTTT.

Notes on this clone: Other nucleotide sequences in the sample specify the same CDR3. This chain connects TRBV2 to TRBJ1-5; a weak D match, TRBD1 (5 bases). The germline CDR1 and CDR2 sequences are SNHLY and FYNNEI. The length of the CDR3 is 13 residues. Trimming took off 6 bases at V and 1 base at J, with 7 bases between the two ends. The DNA for the CDR3 is TGTGCCAGCAGGGGGCAAAGCAATCAGCCCCAGCATTTT. Its translation: CASRGQSNQPQHF.

The chain employs TRBV19 and TRBJ1-3; D uncertain. Deletions cut 4 bases from V and 4 bases from J, with 5 bases between. The germline CDR1 and CDR2 sequences are LNHDA and SQIVND (reference sequence). The CDR3 has 12 amino acids. The CDR3 nucleotides are TGTGCCAGTAGTACTCAAGGAAACACCATATATTTT. It yields the protein CASSTQGNTIYF.

The gene calls are TRBV21-1 and TRBJ2-5; whether TRBD2, the table's D call, matches the DNA was not checked. TRBV21-1 is a pseudogene. This CDR3 region has 17 residues. The CDR3 reads CASSRLAGLSLQETQYF. CDR3 sequence (DNA): TGTGCCAGCAGCAGACTAGCGGGCTTATCGCTCCAAGAGACCCAGTACTTC.

This chain connects TRBV6-6 to TRBJ1-1; 7 bases map to TRBD1. Germline V gives CDR1 MNHNY, CDR2 SVGAGI (reference sequence). V lost 6 bases, J lost 4 bases, and 14 bases stayed unmatched. The CDR3 is 16 amino acids. CDR3: CASRHYRTGLRTEAFF. In nucleotides, the CDR3 is TGTGCCAGCAGGCACTATAGGACAGGACTCCGCACTGAAGCTTTCTTT.

The genes are TRBV30 and TRBJ2-7; D ambiguous. V lost 3 bases to trimming and J lost 1 base, with 13 bases between them. The length of the CDR3 is 14 residues. Germline V gives CDR1 GTSNPN, CDR2 SVGIG (reference sequence). The CDR3 DNA is TGTGCCTGGAGCGGTGACTTAGGATCCTACGAGCAGTACTTC. It is translated as CAWSGDLGSYEQYF.

The V gene is TRBV10-3, the J gene TRBJ2-7; maybe TRBD1 (5 bases). This CDR3 is 12 amino acids long. The germline V gene has CDR1 ENHRY and CDR2 SYGVKD. Trimming cost V 6 bases and J 5 bases, with 11 bases left between them. The CDR3 spells CAIRGATNEQYF. The CDR3 DNA reads TGTGCCATCAGAGGGGCTACTAACGAGCAGTACTTC.

The genes are TRBV5-5 and TRBJ2-4, with D perhaps TRBD2 (5 bases). Germline V gives CDR1 SGHKS, CDR2 YYEKEE (reference sequence). Deletions cut 0 bases from V and 6 bases from J, with 10 bases between. The CDR3 sequence is 14 residues long. The CDR3: CASSLGGPPNIQYF. CDR3 in DNA: TGTGCCAGCAGCTTGGGCGGGCCCCCAAACATTCAGTACTTC.

The rearrangement links TRBV28 to TRBJ2-7; no definite D call. The V gene lost 5 bases and the J gene lost 4 bases, with 9 bases spanning the gap. The CDR3 consists of 12 residues. The V gene's germline CDR1 is MDHEN and CDR2 SYDVKM. The chain's CDR3 is CASSPGPYEQYF. In nucleotides, the CDR3 is TGTGCCAGCAGTCCCGGACCTTACGAGCAGTACTTC.

The rearrangement joins TRBV6-6 to TRBJ2-3; D not resolved. The CDR3 consists of 14 residues. Trimming removed 6 bases from V and 2 bases from J, with 12 bases in between. CDR1 is MNHNY, CDR2 SVGAGI, per germline (reference sequence). The CDR3, as DNA: TGTGCCAGCAGCCGAGGCGCTGACACAGATACGCAGTATTTT. This sequence encodes CASSRGADTDTQYF.

This chain connects TRBV9 to TRBJ2-7; D unclear. The CDR3 consists of 14 residues. The ends were cut back, 5 bases at V and 1 base at J, with 13 bases in the middle. From germline, CDR1 is SGDLS and CDR2 YYNGEE. The CDR3 region is CASSEGADSYEQYF. CDR3 DNA sequence: TGTGCCAGCAGTGAAGGCGCCGATTCCTACGAGCAGTACTTC.

This clone is a singleton in its sample. J is TRBJ1-1 and V is TRBV9; TRBD1 aligns across 8 bases. The CDR3 has 16 amino acids. V gave up 3 bases and J gave up 0 bases; unmatched junction bases: 7. The germline V gene encodes CDR1 SGDLS and CDR2 YYNGEE. The DNA for the CDR3 is TGTGCCAGCAGCGCGGGGACAGGAAGCATGAACACTGAAGCTTTCTTT. Translation gives CASSAGTGSMNTEAFF.

This chain connects TRBV7-6 to TRBJ2-1, with 8 bases fitting TRBD2. The germline V gene encodes CDR1 SGHVS and CDR2 FNYEAQ. This CDR3 has 19 residues. J lost 7 bases, V lost 6 bases, and 23 bases had no gene match. The CDR3 spells CASRLRGMIAGSRGNEQFF. The CDR3, as DNA: TGTGCCAGCAGGCTTAGAGGGATGATAGCGGGATCCCGGGGGAATGAGCAGTTCTTC. The variable domain in full, completed from reference TRBV7-6 and TRBJ2-1, reads GAGVSQSPRYKVTKRGQDVALRCDPISGHVSLYWYRQALGQGPEFLTYFNYEAQQDKSGLPNDRFSAERPEGSISTLTIQRTEQRDSAMYRCASRLRGMIAGSRGNEQFFGPGTRLTVL.

The J gene is TRBJ1-4, the V gene TRBV19; maybe TRBD1 (5 bases). From germline, CDR1 is LNHDA and CDR2 SQIVND (reference sequence). CDR3 length: 14 amino acids. Trimming removed 5 bases from V and 0 bases from J, with 7 bases in between. CDR3 nucleotide sequence: TGTGCCAGTAGTGGGGCGGCAACTAATGAAAAACTGTTTTTT. This codes for CASSGAATNEKLFF.

This sequence joins TRBV10-2 and TRBJ1-5, with unresolved D. Trimming removed 6 bases from V and 2 bases from J, with 14 bases in between. Germline CDR1 and CDR2: WSHSY and SAAADI. The CDR3 totals 15 residues. The CDR3 protein is CASRDALSRNQPQHF. For the CDR3, the DNA is TGCGCCAGCAGAGATGCCCTAAGTCGCAATCAGCCCCAGCATTTT.

The chain uses TRBV5-1 and TRBJ2-5, with 7 bases lining up with TRBD1. Germline CDR1 reads SGHRS; CDR2 reads YFSETQ. This CDR3 is 14 amino acids long. The V segment lost 5 bases and the J segment 3 bases; nucleotides outside the gene matches: 7. CDR3 region: CASSLSGTEETQYF. The CDR3 bases are TGCGCCAGCAGTTTGTCCGGGACAGAAGAGACCCAGTACTTC.

The V gene is TRBV27, the J gene TRBJ1-3; D is undetermined. Trimming cost V 0 bases and J 0 bases, with 3 bases left between them. The CDR3 is 14 residues long. The germline CDR1 and CDR2 sequences are MNHEY and SMNVEV (reference sequence). DNA of the CDR3: TGTGCCAGCAGTTTATCTAGCTCTGGAAACACCATATATTTT. It yields the protein CASSLSSSGNTIYF.

There are a few counts of this clone. The CDR3 region is CASSFTPDTGELFF. CDR3 nucleotides: TGCGCCAGCAGCTTCACTCCGGACACCGGGGAGCTGTTTTTT. V is TRBV5-1 and J is TRBJ2-2; the D is unclear. From germline, CDR1 is SGHRS and CDR2 YFSETQ. This CDR3 is 14 amino acids long. Deletions cut 2 bases from V and 3 bases from J, with 8 bases between. Full variable domain (missing parts from reference TRBV5-1 and TRBJ2-2): KAGVTQTPRYLIKTRGQQVTLSCSPISGHRSVSWYQQTPGQGLQFLFEYFSETQRNKGNFPGRFSGRQFSNSRSEMNVSTLELGDSALYLCASSFTPDTGELFFGEGSRLTVL.